Listed below are T cell receptor beta chains from one sample, sequenced in a study of T cell changes during pregnancy in multiple sclerosis. The protocol was immunoSEQ multiplex PCR, while the TCRdb copy is restricted to in-frame clones and leaves out a portion. The table lists some 50,000 clones, approximately 90% of them singletons. Material: CD8+ T cells from peripheral blood mononuclear cells, obtained in the second trimester of pregnancy. The receptors were gathered from a female donor with multiple sclerosis, enrolled in a pregnancy study. The CDR3 runs from the conserved cysteine through the conserved F or W. A D gene is named only where the DNA matches it firmly. Not all rows give a size; the values are once, few, many and, for expanded clones, a class.

j_call d_call clone_size v_call cdr3_nt cdr3_aa
TRBJ1-5 - - TRBV10-3 TGTGCCATCAATATTGATAGTAGCAATCAGCCCCAGCATTTT CAINIDSSNQPQHF
TRBJ2-1 - - TRBV18 TGTGCCAGCTCACCACATCCAGGGGCCAGCAATGAGCAGTTCTTC CASSPHPGASNEQFF
TRBJ1-2 - once TRBV13 TGTGCCAGCAGCTTAGGCAGGACAGCGTCTAACTATGGCTACACCTTC CASSLGRTASNYGYTF
TRBJ1-5 - once TRBV6-5 TGTGCCAGCAGTTACTCGAGTGGTCAGCCCCAGCATTTT CASSYSSGQPQHF
TRBJ2-7 TRBD1 - TRBV14 TGTGCCAGCAGCCAAGATCTGAACAGGGGGTACGAGCAGTACTTC CASSQDLNRGYEQYF
TRBJ1-2 TRBD1 - TRBV2 TGTGCCAGCAGTAGGACAGGGGGCCATGGCTACACCTTC CASSRTGGHGYTF
TRBJ2-5 - - TRBV5-5 TGTGCCAGCAGCTTGTTTGGGGGCTTGGAGACCCAGTACTTC CASSLFGGLETQYF
TRBJ2-7 - - TRBV4-3 TGCGCCAGCAGCCAAGGGGTTAGCGGCTACGAGCAGTACTTC CASSQGVSGYEQYF
TRBJ1-1 TRBD1 - TRBV7-8 TGTGCCAGCAGCCCCCGACCCATCGGACAGGGGGACACTGAAGCTTTCTTT CASSPRPIGQGDTEAFF
TRBJ1-2 - - TRBV9 TGTACCAGCAGCGCAGGACAGATCTACACCTTC CTSSAGQIYTF
TRBJ2-7 - - TRBV30 TGTGCGGCGGGGCCCAGGGGGGCCGAGCAGTACTTC CAAGPRGAEQYF
TRBJ2-2 TRBD2 - TRBV5-1 TGCGCCAGCAGCTCCTCCTCAACGACTAGCGAGAACACCGGGGAGCTGTTTTTT CASSSSSTTSENTGELFF
TRBJ2-3 TRBD2 few TRBV13 TGTGCCAGCACCGGACTAGCGGAGACAGATACGCAGTATTTT CASTGLAETDTQYF
TRBJ2-1 TRBD1 once TRBV6-6 TGTGCCAGCAGTTACACCGGGACAGCTTACAATGAGCAGTTCTTC CASSYTGTAYNEQFF
TRBJ2-3 TRBD1 once TRBV15 TGTGCCACCAGCGAGGACAGGGCCCACTCTGATACGCAGTATTTT CATSEDRAHSDTQYF
TRBJ2-7 - - TRBV6-5 TGTGCCAGCACCCCCGGTTTCGGACTCTCCTACGAGCAGTACTTC CASTPGFGLSYEQYF
TRBJ2-2 TRBD1 - TRBV12-5 TGTGCTAGTGGAACCGGGACAGTCACCGCGAACACCGGGGAGCTGTTTTTT CASGTGTVTANTGELFF
TRBJ2-7 - - TRBV7-7 TGTGCCAGCAGCTTCCGGGAAGGGTACGAGCAGTACTTC CASSFREGYEQYF
TRBJ1-1 - few TRBV7-3 TGTGCCAGCCGGCAGGGCGATGAAGCTTTCTTT CASRQGDEAFF
TRBJ1-5 - - TRBV30 TGTGCCTGGAGTGTAGCGATCGGTGCCCAGCCCCAGCATTTT CAWSVAIGAQPQHF
TRBJ2-1 TRBD1 - TRBV6-4 TGTGCCAGCAGCGGGACAGGGGTTGAGCAGTTCTTC CASSGTGVEQFF
TRBJ2-7 - once TRBV9 TGTGCCAGCAGCACAACAGGGTACGAGCAGTACTTC CASSTTGYEQYF
TRBJ1-2 TRBD1 - TRBV9 TGTGCCAGCAGCCCCTACGGGACAGGTTTTAACTATGGCTACACCTTC CASSPYGTGFNYGYTF
TRBJ2-1 TRBD2 - TRBV4-1 TGCGCCAGCAGCCAAGACTATGGACTAGCCGGCAATGAGCAGTTCTTC CASSQDYGLAGNEQFF
TRBJ2-2 - - TRBV27 TGTGCCAGCAGACCTACGAACACCGGGGAGCTGTTTTTT CASRPTNTGELFF
TRBJ2-6 TRBD1 - TRBV5-6 TGTGCCAGCAGCTTGGCCTCGACAGGGGTCCCCTCTGGGGCCAACGTCCTGACTTTC CASSLASTGVPSGANVLTF
TRBJ2-7 - - TRBV11-2 TGTGCCAGCAGCCCACCCCAGGGGACAACCTACGAGCAGTACTTC CASSPPQGTTYEQYF
TRBJ1-1 TRBD1 few TRBV27 TGTGCCAGCAGCCAGGGGGCGGGAACTGAAGCTTTCTTT CASSQGAGTEAFF
TRBJ2-5 - - TRBV11-2 TGTGCCAGCAGCTTAGGACGGGGAGCTTCGGAGACCCAGTACTTC CASSLGRGASETQYF
TRBJ1-2 TRBD1 - TRBV27 TGTGCCAGCAGTTTAGAGTGGGGGACAGGGTTTGGCTACACCTTC CASSLEWGTGFGYTF
TRBJ2-1 TRBD2 - TRBV27 TGTGCCAGCAGCGTAGCGGGGCTCTACAATGAGCAGTTCTTC CASSVAGLYNEQFF
TRBJ1-6 TRBD1 few TRBV7-9 TGTGCCAGCAGCTTCCAACAGGGGAATTCACCCCTCCACTTT CASSFQQGNSPLHF
TRBJ1-3 - - TRBV21-1 TGTGCCCGAGACGGGGGGGCTGGAAACACCATATATTTT CARDGGAGNTIYF
TRBJ2-7 - - TRBV11-2 TGTGCCAGCAGCTTAGATTGGCAGGGTTCTTACGAGCAGTACTTC CASSLDWQGSYEQYF
TRBJ1-5 - - TRBV4-2 TGTGCCAGCAGCCCTAATGCGGGGGGCAATCAGCCCCAGCATTTT CASSPNAGGNQPQHF
TRBJ1-5 - - TRBV9 TGTGCCAGCATTAGAGGTCACAATCAGCCCCAGCATTTT CASIRGHNQPQHF
TRBJ1-6 TRBD1 - TRBV9 TGTGCCAGCAGCGTCCGCGGACAGGGATTAAGGGATAATTCACCCCTCCACTTT CASSVRGQGLRDNSPLHF